This entry features one T cell receptor beta chain sequence. Its antigen remains unidentified. Likely unrecorded immune exposures existed in these nominally healthy donors. The CDR3 extends over 14 amino acids. CDR1 and CDR2 (germline): SGHRS, YFSETQ. Trimming pared 4 bases from V and 3 bases from J, leaving 13 bases between. This entry belongs to a study of cytomegalovirus exposure and HLA in healthy donors. Study-level findings and limits: In a later analysis, HLA-associated beta chains showed higher expansion and lower generation probabilities than comparable chains.

PCR employed 60 Vbeta and 13 Jbeta primers. In the study's own analysis: Later reanalysis found about 78 million unique TCR beta chains, roughly 10 million of them shared. The assay was immunoSEQ multiplex PCR, and TCRdb's table has in-frame clones only and misses some. V, J and clone size derive from that table, while D and trimming were established from the DNA sequence. Found here are roughly 200,000 clones, approximately 70% of them singletons; the top ten hold about 1.7%. The sequence was obtained from a woman aged 25 to 45 in good health and CMV-seronegative. The specimen sequenced was PBMCs. The genes are TRBV5-1 and TRBJ1-2; no firm D call. The CDR3 coding sequence is TGCGCCAGCAGCCTGACAAGCTGGGACTATGGCTACACCTTC. Amino acid sequence: CASSLTSWDYGYTF.